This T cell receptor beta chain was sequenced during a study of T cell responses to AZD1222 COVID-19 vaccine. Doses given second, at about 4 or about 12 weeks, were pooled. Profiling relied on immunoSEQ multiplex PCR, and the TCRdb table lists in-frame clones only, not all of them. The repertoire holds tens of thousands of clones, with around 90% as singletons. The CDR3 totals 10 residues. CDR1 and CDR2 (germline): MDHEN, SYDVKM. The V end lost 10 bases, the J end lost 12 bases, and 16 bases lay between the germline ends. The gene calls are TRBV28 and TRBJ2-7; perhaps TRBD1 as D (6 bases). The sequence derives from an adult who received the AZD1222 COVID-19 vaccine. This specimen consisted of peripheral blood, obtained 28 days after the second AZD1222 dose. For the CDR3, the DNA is TGTGCCACCAGACAGGTTCAGTGGTACTTC. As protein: CATRQVQWYF.